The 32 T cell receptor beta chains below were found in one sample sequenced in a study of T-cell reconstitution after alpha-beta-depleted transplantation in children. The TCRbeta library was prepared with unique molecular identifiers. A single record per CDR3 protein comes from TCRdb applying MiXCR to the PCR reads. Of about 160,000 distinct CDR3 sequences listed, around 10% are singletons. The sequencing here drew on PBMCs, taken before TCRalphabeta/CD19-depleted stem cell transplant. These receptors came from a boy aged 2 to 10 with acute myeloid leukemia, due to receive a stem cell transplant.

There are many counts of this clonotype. The CDR3: CSAPGGGKNIQYF. The CDR3 bases are TGCAGTGCGCCGGGGGGGGGCAAAAACATTCAGTACTTC. The chain has TRBV20-1 and TRBJ2-4; 8 bases match TRBD2. V lost 6 bases, J lost 3 bases, and 4 bases stayed unmatched. This CDR3 has 13 residues. Germline loops: CDR1 DFQATT, CDR2 SNEGSKA (reference sequence).

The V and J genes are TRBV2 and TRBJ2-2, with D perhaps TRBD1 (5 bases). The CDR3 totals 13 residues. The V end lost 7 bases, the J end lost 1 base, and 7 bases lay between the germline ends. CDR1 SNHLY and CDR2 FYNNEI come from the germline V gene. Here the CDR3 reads CASIQENTGELFF. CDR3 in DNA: TGTGCCAGCATACAGGAGAACACCGGGGAGCTGTTTTTT.

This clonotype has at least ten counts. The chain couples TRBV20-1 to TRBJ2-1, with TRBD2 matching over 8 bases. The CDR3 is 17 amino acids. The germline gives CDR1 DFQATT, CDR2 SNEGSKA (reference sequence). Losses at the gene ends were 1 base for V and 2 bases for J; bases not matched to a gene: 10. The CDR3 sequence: CSARAAGLANTYNEQFF. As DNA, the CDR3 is TGCAGTGCTAGAGCTGCCGGACTAGCCAACACCTACAATGAGCAGTTCTTC.

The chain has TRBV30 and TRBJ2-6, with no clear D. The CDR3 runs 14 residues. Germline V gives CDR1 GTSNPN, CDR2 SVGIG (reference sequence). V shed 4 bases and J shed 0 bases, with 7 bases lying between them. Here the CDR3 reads CAWNPISGANVLTF. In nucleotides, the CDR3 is TGTGCCTGGAACCCGATCTCTGGGGCCAACGTCCTGACTTTC.

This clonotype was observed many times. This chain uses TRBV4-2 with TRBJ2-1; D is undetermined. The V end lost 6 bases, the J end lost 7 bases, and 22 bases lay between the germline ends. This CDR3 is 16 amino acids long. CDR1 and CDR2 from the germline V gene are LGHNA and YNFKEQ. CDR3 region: CASRREERAKYNEQFF. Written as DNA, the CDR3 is TGTGCCAGCAGGCGCGAAGAAAGGGCTAAGTATAATGAGCAGTTCTTC.

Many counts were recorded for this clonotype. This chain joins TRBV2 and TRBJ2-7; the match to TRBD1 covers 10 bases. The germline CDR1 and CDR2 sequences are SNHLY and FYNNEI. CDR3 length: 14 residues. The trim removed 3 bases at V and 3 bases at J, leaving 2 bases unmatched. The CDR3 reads CASSDWDRGYEQYF. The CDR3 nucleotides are TGTGCCAGCAGTGATTGGGACAGGGGCTACGAGCAGTACTTC.

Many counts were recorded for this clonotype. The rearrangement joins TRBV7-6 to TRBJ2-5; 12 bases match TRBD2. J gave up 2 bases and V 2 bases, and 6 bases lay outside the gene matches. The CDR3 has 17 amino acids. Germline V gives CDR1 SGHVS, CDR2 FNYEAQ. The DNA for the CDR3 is TGTGCCAGCAGCTTACGAACTAGCGGGGGGAATCAAGAGACCCAGTACTTC. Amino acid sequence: CASSLRTSGGNQETQYF.

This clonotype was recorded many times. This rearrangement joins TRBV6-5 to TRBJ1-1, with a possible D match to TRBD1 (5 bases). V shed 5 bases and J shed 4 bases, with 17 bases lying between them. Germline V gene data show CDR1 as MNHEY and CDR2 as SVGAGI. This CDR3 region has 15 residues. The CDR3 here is CASSPPWSGGTEAFF. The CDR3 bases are TGTGCCAGCAGTCCCCCTTGGAGCGGGGGCACTGAAGCTTTCTTT.

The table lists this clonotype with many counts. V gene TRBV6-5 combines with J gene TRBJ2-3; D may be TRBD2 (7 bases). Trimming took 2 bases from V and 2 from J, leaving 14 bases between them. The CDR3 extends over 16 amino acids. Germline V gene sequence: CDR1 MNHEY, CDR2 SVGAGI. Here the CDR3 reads CASSYGGATHTDTQYF. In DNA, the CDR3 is TGTGCCAGCAGTTACGGGGGGGCTACACACACAGATACGCAGTATTTT.

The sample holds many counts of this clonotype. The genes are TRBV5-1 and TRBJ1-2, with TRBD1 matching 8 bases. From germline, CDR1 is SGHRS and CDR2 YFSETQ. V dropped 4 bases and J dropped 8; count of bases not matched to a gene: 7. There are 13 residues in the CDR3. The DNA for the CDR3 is TGCGCCAGCAGCACGGACAGGGCAGGCGGCTACACCTTC. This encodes CASSTDRAGGYTF.

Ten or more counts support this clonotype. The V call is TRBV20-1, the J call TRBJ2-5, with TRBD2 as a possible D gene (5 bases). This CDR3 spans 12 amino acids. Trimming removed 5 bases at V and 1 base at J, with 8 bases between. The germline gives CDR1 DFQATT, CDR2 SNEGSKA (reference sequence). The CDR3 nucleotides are TGCAGTGCTGGAGGCCGCCAAGAGACCCAGTACTTC. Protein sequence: CSAGGRQETQYF.

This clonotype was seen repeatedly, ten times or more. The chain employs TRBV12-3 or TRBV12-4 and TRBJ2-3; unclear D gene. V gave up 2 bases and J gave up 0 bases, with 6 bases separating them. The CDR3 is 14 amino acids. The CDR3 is CASSLTPSTDTQYF. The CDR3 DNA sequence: TGTGCCAGCAGTTTAACTCCTAGCACAGATACGCAGTATTTT.

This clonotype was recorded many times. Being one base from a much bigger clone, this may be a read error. In DNA, the CDR3 is TGTGCCAGCACCCCCCGGGTCTGGTCCTACAATGAGCAGTTCTTC. It is translated as CASTPRVWSYNEQFF. The chain uses TRBV9 and TRBJ2-1; D call uncertain. The CDR3 runs to 15 residues. Germline V gene sequence: CDR1 SGDLS, CDR2 YYNGEE. The ends were cut back, 6 bases at V and 1 base at J, with 14 bases in the middle.

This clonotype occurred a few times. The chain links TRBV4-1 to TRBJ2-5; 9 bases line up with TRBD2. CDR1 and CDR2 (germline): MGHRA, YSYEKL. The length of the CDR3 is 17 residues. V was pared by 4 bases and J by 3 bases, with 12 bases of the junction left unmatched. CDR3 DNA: TGCGCCAGCAGCCCAGGACCGGGACTAGCAGAAGAAGAGACCCAGTACTTC. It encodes CASSPGPGLAEEETQYF.

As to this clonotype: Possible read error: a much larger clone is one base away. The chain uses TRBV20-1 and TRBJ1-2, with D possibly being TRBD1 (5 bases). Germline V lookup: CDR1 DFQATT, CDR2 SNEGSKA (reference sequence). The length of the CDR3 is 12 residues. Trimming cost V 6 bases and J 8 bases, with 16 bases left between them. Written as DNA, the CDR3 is TGCAGTGCCATGACAGTCCCGGAGGGCTACACCTTC. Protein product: CSAMTVPEGYTF.

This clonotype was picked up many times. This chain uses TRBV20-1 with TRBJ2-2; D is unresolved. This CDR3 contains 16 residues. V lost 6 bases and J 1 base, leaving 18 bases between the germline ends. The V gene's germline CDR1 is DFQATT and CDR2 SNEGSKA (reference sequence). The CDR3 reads CSAPYKGRRNTGELFF. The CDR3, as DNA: TGCAGTGCCCCGTATAAGGGTCGGCGGAACACCGGGGAGCTGTTTTTT.

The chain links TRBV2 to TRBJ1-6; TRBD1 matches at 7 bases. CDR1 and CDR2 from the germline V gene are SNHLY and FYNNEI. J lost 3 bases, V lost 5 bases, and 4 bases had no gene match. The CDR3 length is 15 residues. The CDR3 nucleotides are TGTGCCAGCAGTCCCGGGACAGTCTATAATTCACCCCTCCACTTT. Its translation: CASSPGTVYNSPLHF. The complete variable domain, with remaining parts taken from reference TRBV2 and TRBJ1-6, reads EPEVTQTPSHQVTQMGQEVILRCVPISNHLYFYWYRQILGQKVEFLVSFYNNEISEKSEIFDDQFSVERPDGSNFTLKIRSTKLEDSAMYFCASSPGTVYNSPLHFGNGTRLTVT.

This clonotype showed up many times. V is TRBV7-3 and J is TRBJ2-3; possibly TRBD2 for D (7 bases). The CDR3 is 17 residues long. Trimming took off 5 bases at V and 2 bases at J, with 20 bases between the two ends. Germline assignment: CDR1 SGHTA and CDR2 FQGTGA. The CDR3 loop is CASSRGRAGADTDTQYF. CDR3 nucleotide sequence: TGTGCCAGCAGCCGCGGGCGGGCGGGGGCAGACACAGATACGCAGTATTTT.

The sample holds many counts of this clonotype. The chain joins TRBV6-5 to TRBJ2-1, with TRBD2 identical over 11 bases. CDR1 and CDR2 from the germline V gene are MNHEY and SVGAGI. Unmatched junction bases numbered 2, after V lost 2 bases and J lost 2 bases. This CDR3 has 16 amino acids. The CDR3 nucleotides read TGTGCCAGCAGTTACGAGACTAGCGGGGCCTACAATGAGCAGTTCTTC. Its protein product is CASSYETSGAYNEQFF.

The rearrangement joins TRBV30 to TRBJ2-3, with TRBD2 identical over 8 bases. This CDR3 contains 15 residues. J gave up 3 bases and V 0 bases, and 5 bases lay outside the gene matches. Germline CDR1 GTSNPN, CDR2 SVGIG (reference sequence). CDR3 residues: CAWSVLSGGTDTQYF. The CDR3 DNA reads TGTGCCTGGAGTGTACTTTCGGGAGGGACAGATACGCAGTATTTT.

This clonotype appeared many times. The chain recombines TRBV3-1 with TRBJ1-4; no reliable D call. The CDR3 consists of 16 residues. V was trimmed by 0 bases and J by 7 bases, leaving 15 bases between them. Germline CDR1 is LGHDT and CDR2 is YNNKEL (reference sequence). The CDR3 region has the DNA TGTGCCAGCAGCCAAGACGTAAAGGTTCGTGGTGAAAAACTGTTTTTT. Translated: CASSQDVKVRGEKLFF.

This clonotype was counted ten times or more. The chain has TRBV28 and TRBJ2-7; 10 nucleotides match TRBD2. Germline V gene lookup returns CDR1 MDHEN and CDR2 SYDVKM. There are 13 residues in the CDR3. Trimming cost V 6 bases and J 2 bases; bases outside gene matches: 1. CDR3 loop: CASRLAGTYEQYF. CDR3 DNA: TGTGCCAGCAGACTAGCGGGGACCTACGAGCAGTACTTC.

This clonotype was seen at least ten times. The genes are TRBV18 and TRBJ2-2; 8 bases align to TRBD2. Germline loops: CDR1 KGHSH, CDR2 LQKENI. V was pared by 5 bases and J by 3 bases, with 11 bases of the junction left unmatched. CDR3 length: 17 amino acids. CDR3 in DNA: TGTGCCAGCTCATATGCAGCGGGGGATCTAGACACCGGGGAGCTGTTTTTT. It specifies CASSYAAGDLDTGELFF.

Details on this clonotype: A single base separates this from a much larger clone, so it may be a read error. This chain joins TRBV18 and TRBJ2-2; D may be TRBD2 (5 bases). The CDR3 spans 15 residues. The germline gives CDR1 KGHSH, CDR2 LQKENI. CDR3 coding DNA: TGTGCCAGCCCTAGTCCGGACGCGAACACCGGGGAGCTGCTTTTT. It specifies CASPSPDANTGELLF.

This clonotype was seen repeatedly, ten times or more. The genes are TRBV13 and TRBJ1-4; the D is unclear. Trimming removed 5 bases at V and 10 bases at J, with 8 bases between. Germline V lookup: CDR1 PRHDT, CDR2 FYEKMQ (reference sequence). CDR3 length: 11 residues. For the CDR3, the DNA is TGTGCCAGCAGCGTCAGCGGAAAACTGTTTTTT. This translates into CASSVSGKLFF. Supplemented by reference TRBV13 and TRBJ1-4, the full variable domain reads AAGVIQSPRHLIKEKRETATLKCYPIPRHDTVYWYQQGPGQDPQFLISFYEKMQSDKGSIPDRFSAQQFSDYHSELNMSSLELGDSALYFCASSVSGKLFFGSGTQLSVL.

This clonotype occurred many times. The CDR3 loop reads CASMLGYEQYF. The CDR3 nucleotides are TGTGCCAGCATGCTGGGGTACGAGCAGTACTTC. The chain links TRBV25-1 to TRBJ2-7; no clear D gene. This CDR3 region has 11 residues. V dropped 7 bases and J dropped 4 bases, with 8 bases sitting between them. Germline V gives CDR1 MGHDK, CDR2 SYGVNS.

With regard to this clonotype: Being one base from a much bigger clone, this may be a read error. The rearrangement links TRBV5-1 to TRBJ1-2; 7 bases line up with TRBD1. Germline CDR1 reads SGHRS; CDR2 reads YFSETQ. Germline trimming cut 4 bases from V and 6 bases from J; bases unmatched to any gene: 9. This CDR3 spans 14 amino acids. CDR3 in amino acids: CASSTSTGSNGYTF. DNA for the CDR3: TGCGCCAGCAGCACGTCGACAGGGAGCAATGGCTACACCTTC.

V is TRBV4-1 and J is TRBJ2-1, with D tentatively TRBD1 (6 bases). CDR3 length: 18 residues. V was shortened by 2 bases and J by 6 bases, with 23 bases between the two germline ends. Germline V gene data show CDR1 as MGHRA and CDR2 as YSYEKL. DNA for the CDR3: TGCGCCAGCAGCCAACGGTATAGCATACAGGGAGTATTCAATGAGCAGTTCTTC. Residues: CASSQRYSIQGVFNEQFF.

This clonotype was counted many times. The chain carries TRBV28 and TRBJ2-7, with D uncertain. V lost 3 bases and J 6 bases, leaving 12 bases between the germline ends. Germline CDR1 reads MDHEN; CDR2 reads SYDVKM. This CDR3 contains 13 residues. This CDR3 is CASSFTGFAEQYF. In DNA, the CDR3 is TGTGCCAGCAGTTTTACTGGGTTTGCCGAGCAGTACTTC. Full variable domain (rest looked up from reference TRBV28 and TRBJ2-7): DVKVTQSSRYLVKRTGEKVFLECVQDMDHENMFWYRQDPGLGLRLIYFSYDVKMKEKGDIPEGYSVSREKKERFSLILESASTNQTSMYLCASSFTGFAEQYFGPGTRLTVT.

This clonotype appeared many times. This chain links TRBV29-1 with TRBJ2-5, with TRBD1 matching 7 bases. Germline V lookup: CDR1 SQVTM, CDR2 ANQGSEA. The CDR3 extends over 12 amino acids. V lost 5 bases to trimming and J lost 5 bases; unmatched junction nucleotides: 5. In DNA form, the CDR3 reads TGCAGCGTTAACGACAGGGACGAGACCCAGTACTTC. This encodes CSVNDRDETQYF.

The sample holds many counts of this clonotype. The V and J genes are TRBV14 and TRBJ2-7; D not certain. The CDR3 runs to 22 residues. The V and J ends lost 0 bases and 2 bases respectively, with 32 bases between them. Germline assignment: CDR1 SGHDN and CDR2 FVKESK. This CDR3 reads CASSQDMGWRGLNVTYPYEQYV. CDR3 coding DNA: TGTGCCAGCAGCCAAGATATGGGTTGGAGAGGTCTCAATGTTACCTACCCCTACGAGCAGTACGTC.

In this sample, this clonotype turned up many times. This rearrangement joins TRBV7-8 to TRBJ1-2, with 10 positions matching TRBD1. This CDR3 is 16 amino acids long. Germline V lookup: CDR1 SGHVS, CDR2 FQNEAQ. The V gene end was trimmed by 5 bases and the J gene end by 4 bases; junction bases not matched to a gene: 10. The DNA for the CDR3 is TGTGCCAGCAGCCCGGCTAGGACAGGGGGGTCCTATGGCTACACCTTC. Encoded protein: CASSPARTGGSYGYTF. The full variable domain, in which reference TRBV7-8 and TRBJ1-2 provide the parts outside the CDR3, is GAGVSQSPRYKVAKRGQDVALRCDPISGHVSLFWYQQALGQGPEFLTYFQNEAQLDKSGLPSDRFFAERPEGSVSTLKIQRTQQEDSAVYLCASSPARTGGSYGYTFGSGTRLTVV.